One sample yielded the 21 T cell receptor beta chains listed below, sequenced in a study of OX40 agonist ivuxolimab in advanced cancers. Assay used: immunoSEQ multiplex PCR; TCRdb lists only in-frame clones, some missing. The sample comprises tens of thousands of clones, around 87% of which are singletons, and 0.94% rests with the top ten. The sequenced sample was CD4+ or CD8+ T cells sorted from blood, obtained in a trial of the OX40 agonist ivuxolimab. These receptors originate from an adult with an advanced solid tumor such as melanoma, head and neck, liver or kidney cancer.

This chain uses TRBV29-1 with TRBJ2-3, with D tentatively TRBD2 (7 bases). Germline loops: CDR1 SQVTM, CDR2 ANQGSEA. With 4 bases removed from V and 6 bases from J, the gap between germline ends came to 11 bases. This CDR3 is built from 12 residues. CDR3 in DNA: TGCAGCGTTGGGGGGGGCGCGGATACGCAGTATTTT. Translated: CSVGGGADTQYF.

V and J are TRBV7-3 and TRBJ2-1; D may be TRBD2 (5 bases). The germline V gene has CDR1 SGHTA and CDR2 FQGTGA. V was pared by 3 bases and J by 8 bases, with 14 bases between. The CDR3 contains 14 residues. In DNA form, the CDR3 reads TGTGCCAGCAGCTTCGGGCCGACGCGGGATGAGCAGTTCTTC. The encoded protein is CASSFGPTRDEQFF.

As DNA, the CDR3 is TGTGCCATTACCGGGACAGGGCCCGGGTGGAATGGCTACACCTTC. This codes for CAITGTGPGWNGYTF. The V gene is TRBV10-3, the J gene TRBJ1-2; 9 bases are shared with TRBD1. The length of the CDR3 is 15 residues. CDR1 is ENHRY, CDR2 SYGVKD, per germline. Trimming at V came to 9 bases and at J to 6 bases, leaving 14 bases not matched to a gene.

The chain employs TRBV9 and TRBJ1-2; no reliable D call. V was cut by 0 bases and J by 3 bases, with 18 bases left in between. Germline CDR1 is SGDLS and CDR2 is YYNGEE. The CDR3 is 17 amino acids. The CDR3 loop is CASSVGHLPEGDYGYTF. CDR3 coding DNA: TGTGCCAGCAGCGTAGGACACCTTCCCGAGGGCGACTATGGCTACACCTTC.

The chain is built from TRBV13 and TRBJ2-1, with TRBD2 as a possible D gene (6 bases). CDR3 length: 14 amino acids. Germline values: CDR1 PRHDT, CDR2 FYEKMQ (reference sequence). With 4 bases removed from V and 8 bases from J, the gap between germline ends came to 15 bases. CDR3 loop: CASSSSTRTHEQFF. DNA of the CDR3: TGTGCCAGCAGCTCTTCGACTAGGACCCATGAGCAGTTCTTC.

This clone was detected only once. The chain combines TRBV2 with TRBJ1-3; perhaps TRBD1 as D (5 bases). This CDR3 comprises 17 residues. Deletions cut 5 bases from V and 0 bases from J, with 17 bases between. CDR1 is SNHLY, CDR2 FYNNEI, per germline. The CDR3 here is CASSFLSGTNSGNTIYF. The CDR3, as DNA: TGTGCCAGCAGTTTCTTGTCAGGGACCAACTCTGGAAACACCATATATTTT.

The J gene is TRBJ1-3, the V gene TRBV5-4; D is uncertain. Germline V CDR1 and CDR2: SGHNT, YYREEE (reference sequence). The V end was cut by 3 bases, the J end by 4 bases, with 11 bases between. This CDR3 region has 14 residues. In nucleotides, the CDR3 is TGTGCCAGCAGCTCCTGGGCTGGGGGAAACACCATATATTTT. Translated, it gives CASSSWAGGNTIYF. The entire variable domain, with the rest obtained from reference TRBV5-4 and TRBJ1-3, is as follows: ETGVTQSPTHLIKTRGQQVTLRCSSQSGHNTVSWYQQALGQGPQFIFQYYREEENGRGNFPPRFSGLQFPNYSSELNVNALELDDSALYLCASSSWAGGNTIYFGEGSWLTVV.

The V and J genes are TRBV5-4 and TRBJ1-6; 8 nucleotides align to TRBD1. The CDR3 has 15 residues. Germline CDR1 reads SGHNT; CDR2 reads YYREEE (reference sequence). V lost 0 bases and J lost 7; bases outside the gene matches: 3. CDR3 region: CASSLGQGSNSPLHF. The CDR3 bases are TGTGCCAGCAGCTTGGGACAGGGGTCCAATTCACCCCTCCACTTT.

The V and J genes are TRBV30 and TRBJ1-5; a weak D match, TRBD1 (6 bases). The germline gives CDR1 GTSNPN, CDR2 SVGIG (reference sequence). CDR3 length: 18 residues. Trimming shortened V by 0 bases and J by 1 base, and 19 bases separated the two germline ends. The CDR3 reads CAWSVKHPGAGSNQPQHF. The CDR3 DNA is TGTGCCTGGAGTGTCAAACACCCGGGGGCAGGGAGCAATCAGCCCCAGCATTTT.

This chain joins TRBV6-4 and TRBJ1-2, with D possibly TRBD1 on 5 matching bases. Germline loops: CDR1 MRHNA, CDR2 SNTAGT. This CDR3 is built from 15 residues. The V and J ends lost 3 bases and 2 bases respectively, with 13 bases between them. The DNA of the CDR3 is TGTGCCAGCAGTGAAGGGACGGGAGTGAACTATGGCTACACCTTC. Translated: CASSEGTGVNYGYTF.

This clone appeared a single time. The V gene is TRBV7-2, the J gene TRBJ1-2; D is ambiguous. Germline values: CDR1 SGHTA, CDR2 FQGNSA. Between the trimmed V and J ends, which lost 3 bases and 8 bases, there was a span of 10 bases. CDR3 length equals 12 residues. The CDR3 DNA is TGTGCCAGCAGCTTTCCCGGTCGAGGCTACACCTTC. This gives the protein CASSFPGRGYTF.

The chain links TRBV7-3 to TRBJ2-5; 8 nucleotides align to TRBD1. Trimming at V came to 5 bases and at J to 2 bases, leaving 7 bases not matched to a gene. The CDR3 has 15 residues. Germline loops: CDR1 SGHTA, CDR2 FQGTGA. CDR3 bases: TGTGCCAGCAGCACAACAGGGGGGCGGCAAGAGACCCAGTACTTC. It is translated as CASSTTGGRQETQYF.

This chain links TRBV7-3 with TRBJ1-3; D call uncertain. The CDR3 extends over 13 amino acids. V lost 3 bases to trimming and J lost 3 bases, with 6 bases between them. CDR1 and CDR2 (germline): SGHTA, FQGTGA. CDR3 protein: CASSFGLGNTIYF. The CDR3 DNA sequence: TGTGCCAGCAGCTTCGGTCTTGGAAACACCATATATTTT.

The rearrangement links TRBV18 to TRBJ2-1; no clear D. This CDR3 comprises 13 residues. Trimming cost V 2 bases and J 8 bases, with 10 bases left between them. CDR1 and CDR2 from the germline V gene are KGHSH and LQKENI. The CDR3 is CASSPGLSDEQFF. The CDR3 DNA is TGTGCCAGCTCACCAGGGCTTTCCGATGAGCAGTTCTTC.

This clone was recorded only once. The chain couples TRBV9 to TRBJ2-3; tentative D call: TRBD2 (6 bases). The germline V and J ends were trimmed by 0 bases and 2 bases, with 13 bases remaining between them. This CDR3 spans 16 amino acids. Germline V CDR1 and CDR2: SGDLS, YYNGEE. In nucleotides, the CDR3 is TGTGCCAGCAGCGTAGGGACGGGAGCCATCACAGATACGCAGTATTTT. Residues: CASSVGTGAITDTQYF.

The genes are TRBV6-4 and TRBJ2-1; 7 bases match TRBD2. The CDR3 runs 13 residues. J gave up 4 bases and V 6 bases, and 3 bases lay outside the gene matches. Per the germline V gene, CDR1 is MRHNA and CDR2 is SNTAGT. In nucleotides, the CDR3 is TGTGCCAGCAGAGGGGAGGGGTACAATGAGCAGTTCTTC. This translates into CASRGEGYNEQFF.

This clone was seen a single time. V and J are TRBV30 and TRBJ1-6, with no clear D. Trimming stripped 3 bases from V and 1 base from J, with 16 bases between. Germline lookup yields CDR1 GTSNPN and CDR2 SVGIG (reference sequence). CDR3 size: 17 residues. The CDR3 DNA reads as TGTGCCTGGAGCGCTGACCGGCCGGGGTCCTATAATTCACCCCTCCACTTT. It codes for CAWSADRPGSYNSPLHF.

V gene TRBV28 combines with J gene TRBJ1-2; no definite D call. The CDR3 covers 11 residues. CDR1 is MDHEN, CDR2 SYDVKM, per germline. Deletions cut 6 bases from V and 6 bases from J, with 8 bases between. CDR3 region: CASSALDGYTF. CDR3 in DNA: TGTGCCAGCAGCGCCCTAGATGGCTACACCTTC.

The V and J genes are TRBV11-2 and TRBJ2-7; 11 bases map to TRBD2. Looked up from germline, CDR1 is SGHAT and CDR2 is FQNNGV. Unmatched junction bases numbered 12, after V lost 5 bases and J lost 3 bases. There are 17 residues in the CDR3. This CDR3 reads CASSARTSGGGYYEQYF. DNA of the CDR3: TGTGCCAGCAGCGCCCGAACTAGCGGGGGAGGATACTACGAGCAGTACTTC. Combining the CDR3 with reference TRBV11-2 and TRBJ2-7 gives the whole variable domain EAGVAQSPRYKIIEKRQSVAFWCNPISGHATLYWYQQILGQGPKLLIQFQNNGVVDDSQLPKDRFSAERLKGVDSTLKIQPAKLEDSAVYLCASSARTSGGGYYEQYFGPGTRLTVT.

The chain recombines TRBV5-1 with TRBJ1-4; the match to TRBD1 covers 9 bases. CDR3 length equals 15 residues. Germline trimming cut 3 bases from V and 7 bases from J; bases unmatched to any gene: 7. CDR1 is SGHRS and CDR2 is YFSETQ in the germline V gene. The chain's CDR3 is CASSSRTGAGEKLFF. The CDR3 nucleotides are TGCGCCAGCAGCTCCAGGACAGGGGCGGGTGAAAAACTGTTTTTT.

The chain is built from TRBV7-3 and TRBJ1-1; D uncertain. Trimming took off 2 bases at V and 2 bases at J, with 12 bases between the two ends. From germline, CDR1 is SGHTA and CDR2 FQGTGA. This CDR3 region has 15 residues. CDR3 sequence (DNA): TGTGCCAGCAGCTTAGCCCCCGTCGGTAACACTGAAGCTTTCTTT. Encoded protein: CASSLAPVGNTEAFF.